Listed below are T cell receptor beta chains from one sample, sequenced in a study of T cells in Graves' hyperthyroidism and ophthalmopathy. From the multiplex PCR reads, TCRdb called clonotypes with MiXCR, one entry per CDR3 protein. The sample shows about 560,000 distinct CDR3 sequences, more than 15% of them seen only once. The sample was blood. Source of these receptors: a woman in her twenties or thirties with Graves' hyperthyroidism. The CDR3 runs from the conserved cysteine through the conserved F or W. A D gene is named only where the DNA matches it firmly. Clone size is shown for a subset of rows, as once, few, many or a class of expanded clone.

size	V	D	J	CDR3	DNA
many	TRBV2	NA	TRBJ1-6	CASTVAGSDSPLHF	TGTGCCAGCACCGTCGCAGGGAGTGATTCACCCCTCCACTTT
many	TRBV2	TRBD1	TRBJ2-2	CASRLTGDTGELFF	TGTGCCAGCAGATTAACAGGGGACACCGGGGAGCTGTTTTTT
NA	TRBV19	NA	TRBJ1-5	CASSMTDYSNQPQHF	TGTGCCAGTAGTATGACGGATTATAGCAATCAGCCCCAGCATTTT
many	TRBV7-2	TRBD1	TRBJ1-4	CASSLQPAGGGEKLFF	TGTGCCAGCAGCTTACAGCCGGCAGGGGGAGGTGAAAAACTGTTTTTT
few	TRBV15	TRBD1	TRBJ2-2	CATSKDRGRTGELFF	TGTGCCACCAGCAAAGACAGGGGGCGGACCGGGGAGCTGTTTTTT
NA	TRBV9	TRBD2	TRBJ2-1	CASSVVAGGNEQFF	TGTGCCAGCAGCGTAGTTGCGGGAGGTAATGAGCAGTTCTTC
NA	TRBV28	NA	TRBJ2-1	CASSLFLSSYNVQFF	TGTGCCAGCAGTTTATTCCTGAGCTCCTACAATGTGCAGTTCTTC
few	TRBV19	NA	TRBJ1-2	CASSIPGYGYTF	TGTGCCAGTAGTATACCAGGCTATGGCTACACCTTC
NA	TRBV2	TRBD1	TRBJ1-2	CASSGQGRYGYTF	TGTGCCAGCAGTGGACAGGGGCGCTATGGCTACACCTTC
NA	TRBV7-2	NA	TRBJ1-2	CASSLDVQNYGYTF	TGTGCCAGCAGCTTAGACGTCCAAAACTATGGCTACACCTTC
many	TRBV11-2	NA	TRBJ2-3	CASSLEAPPDTQYF	TGTGCCAGCAGCTTAGAAGCCCCTCCAGATACGCAGTATTTT
many	TRBV3-1	NA	TRBJ1-2	CASSQDTRSYGYTF	TGTGCCAGCAGCCAAGATACAAGGTCCTATGGCTACACCTTC
many	TRBV7-9	TRBD1	TRBJ2-5	CASSFTDRGPYQETQYF	TGTGCCAGCAGCTTTACTGACAGGGGACCCTACCAAGAGACCCAGTACTTC
many	TRBV20-1	TRBD2	TRBJ2-3	CSARETPGLASRTDTQYF	TGCAGTGCTAGAGAAACCCCGGGACTAGCTTCGCGCACAGATACGCAGTATTTT
many	TRBV6-1	TRBD2	TRBJ2-7	CASQREGLYEQYF	TGTGCCAGCCAGCGGGAGGGCCTCTACGAGCAGTACTTC
NA	TRBV6-2/TRBV6-3	NA	TRBJ2-5	CASSLGGMTQETQYF	TGTGCCAGCAGTTTGGGCGGGATGACCCAAGAGACCCAGTACTTC
many	TRBV28	NA	TRBJ2-3	CASSFTQFLAQSTDTQYF	TGTGCCAGCAGTTTCACACAATTTCTAGCGCAAAGCACAGATACGCAGTATTTT
many	TRBV3-1	NA	TRBJ1-4	CASSQAGLGRHGEKLFF	TGTGCCAGCAGCCAAGCCGGTTTGGGGCGGCATGGCGAAAAACTGTTTTTT
NA	TRBV20-1	NA	TRBJ2-3	CSAPSFGGTSTDTQYF	TGCAGTGCTCCCTCCTTCGGCGGGACTAGCACAGATACGCAGTATTTT
NA	TRBV27	NA	TRBJ2-7	CASSLRSGQGTRYEQYF	TGTGCCAGCAGTTTACGGTCCGGGCAGGGGACGAGGTACGAGCAGTACTTC
many	TRBV11-3	TRBD2	TRBJ2-1	CASSLDFRTSEQFF	TGTGCCAGCAGCTTAGATTTCAGGACTAGTGAGCAGTTCTTC
few	TRBV20-1	NA	TRBJ2-5	CSARPVRETQYF	TGCAGTGCTAGACCCGTCCGGGAGACCCAGTACTTC
many	TRBV11-2	NA	TRBJ2-7	CASSLLDSGTVSYEQYF	TGTGCCAGCAGCTTACTGGACTCCGGGACGGTCTCCTACGAGCAGTACTTC
many	TRBV18	NA	TRBJ2-3	CASSPPEGTDTQYF	TGTGCCAGCTCACCACCGGAGGGCACAGATACGCAGTATTTT
many	TRBV9	TRBD2	TRBJ2-7	CASSVGLAGGGEQYF	TGTGCCAGCAGCGTCGGACTAGCGGGAGGGGGGGAGCAGTACTTC
many	TRBV28	NA	TRBJ1-6	CASSSTGSYSPLHF	TGTGCCAGCAGCTCTACAGGGTCCTATTCACCCCTCCACTTT
many	TRBV20-1	TRBD1	TRBJ2-3	CSAPDDRGTDTQYF	TGCAGTGCTCCAGACGACAGGGGAACAGATACGCAGTATTTT
NA	TRBV18	NA	TRBJ2-2	CASSVAWGQSNTGELFF	TGTGCCAGCTCGGTAGCGTGGGGGCAGTCGAACACCGGGGAGCTGTTTTTT
many	TRBV5-1	NA	TRBJ2-2	CASSLRSGELFF	TGCGCCAGCAGCTTGCGGTCCGGGGAGCTGTTTTTT
many	TRBV28	NA	TRBJ1-1	CASSLGEPNTEAFF	TGTGCCAGCAGTTTAGGGGAGCCGAACACTGAAGCTTTCTTT
NA	TRBV7-6	TRBD1	TRBJ2-6	CASSSGQAPGSGANVLTF	TGTGCCAGCAGCTCCGGACAGGCTCCTGGGTCTGGGGCCAACGTCCTGACTTTC
NA	TRBV5-1	TRBD2	TRBJ2-3	CASRSEPGLAGPDTQYF	TGCGCCAGCAGATCGGAGCCGGGACTAGCGGGACCAGATACGCAGTATTTT
NA	TRBV13	TRBD1	TRBJ1-4	CASSKRQGLTNEKLFF	TGTGCCAGCAGCAAAAGACAGGGGTTAACTAATGAAAAACTGTTTTTT
many	TRBV2	NA	TRBJ1-1	CASSESSGRLVAGFRITEAFF	TGTGCCAGCAGTGAAAGTTCGGGCCGTTTGGTTGCAGGGTTTAGGATAACTGAAGCTTTCTTT
many	TRBV7-2	NA	TRBJ1-4	CASSSTGGFNEKLFF	TGTGCCAGCAGCTCCACTGGGGGCTTTAATGAAAAACTGTTTTTT
many	TRBV5-1	NA	TRBJ1-1	CASSLAAGALNTEAFF	TGCGCCAGCAGCTTGGCGGCAGGGGCCCTGAACACTGAAGCTTTCTTT
many	TRBV28	NA	TRBJ1-2	CASSLSGEVNGYTF	TGTGCCAGCAGTTTATCGGGGGAAGTGAACGGCTACACCTTC
NA	TRBV20-1	TRBD1	TRBJ1-1	CSASGGRTEAFF	TGCAGTGCTTCAGGGGGCCGCACTGAAGCTTTCTTT
many	TRBV30	TRBD2	TRBJ2-2	CAWRSTSGTGELFF	TGTGCCTGGAGATCTACTAGCGGCACCGGGGAGCTGTTTTTT
NA	TRBV5-1	TRBD1	TRBJ2-1	CASSLTQGGSNEQFF	TGCGCCAGCAGCTTAACCCAAGGGGGCAGCAATGAGCAGTTCTTC
many	TRBV30	NA	TRBJ2-7	CAWTGTYEQYF	TGTGCCTGGACGGGAACCTACGAGCAGTACTTC
few	TRBV15	NA	TRBJ2-7	CATSSRDTVYEQYF	TGTGCCACCAGCAGCCGGGACACAGTCTACGAGCAGTACTTC
NA	TRBV27	NA	TRBJ2-5	CASSSVNQETQYF	TGTGCCAGCAGTTCAGTAAACCAAGAGACCCAGTACTTC
NA	TRBV7-9	NA	TRBJ2-1	CASSFPPGTHEQFF	TGTGCCAGCAGCTTCCCGCCGGGGACCCATGAGCAGTTCTTC
few	TRBV6-2/TRBV6-3	NA	TRBJ1-5	CASRVAINQPQHF	TGTGCCAGCAGAGTGGCTATCAATCAGCCCCAGCATTTT
many	TRBV6-2/TRBV6-3	NA	TRBJ1-2	CASSYQGEYGYTF	TGTGCCAGCAGTTACCAAGGGGAGTATGGCTACACCTTC
NA	TRBV11-2	TRBD1	TRBJ1-3	CASSLRTGVDTIYF	TGTGCCAGCAGCTTAAGGACAGGGGTGGACACCATATATTTT
NA	TRBV5-6	NA	TRBJ1-5	CARGEAGAGNQPQHF	TGTGCCCGCGGAGAGGCCGGAGCTGGTAATCAGCCCCAGCATTTT
many	TRBV9	TRBD2	TRBJ2-3	CASSPITGTSAGDTQYF	TGTGCCAGCAGCCCTATCACCGGGACTAGCGCTGGGGATACGCAGTATTTT